The clone carrying this T cell receptor (beta chain) was seen a few times. The antigen remains undetermined. This sample stems from a study of T cells after yellow fever vaccination. Study information: Researchers used SMART-Seq v4 Ultra Low Input to prepare fractions that had low cell numbers.

Overall study findings and caveats: The secondary response was weaker but peaked faster, day 5 versus 15.

MiXCR, run by TCRdb on the 5' RACE reads, gives a single entry per CDR3 protein. This table has around 590,000 distinct CDR3 sequences, more than 9% appearing once. This CDR3 spans 16 amino acids. The germline V gene encodes CDR1 DFQATT and CDR2 SNEGSKA (reference sequence). V was clipped by 1 base and J by 0 bases, with 13 bases between them. V usage is TRBV20-1 and J usage is TRBJ2-1, with D perhaps TRBD1 or TRBD2 (5 bases each). Sequences were derived from PBMCs, sampled on the day of the yellow fever booster vaccination. The source of this sequence is a man younger than 45 who received the YFV17D yellow fever vaccine. The CDR3 region has the DNA TGCAGTGCTAGAGGTCGGGACGGCAGCTCCTACAATGAGCAGTTCTTC. Translating gives CSARGRDGSSYNEQFF.